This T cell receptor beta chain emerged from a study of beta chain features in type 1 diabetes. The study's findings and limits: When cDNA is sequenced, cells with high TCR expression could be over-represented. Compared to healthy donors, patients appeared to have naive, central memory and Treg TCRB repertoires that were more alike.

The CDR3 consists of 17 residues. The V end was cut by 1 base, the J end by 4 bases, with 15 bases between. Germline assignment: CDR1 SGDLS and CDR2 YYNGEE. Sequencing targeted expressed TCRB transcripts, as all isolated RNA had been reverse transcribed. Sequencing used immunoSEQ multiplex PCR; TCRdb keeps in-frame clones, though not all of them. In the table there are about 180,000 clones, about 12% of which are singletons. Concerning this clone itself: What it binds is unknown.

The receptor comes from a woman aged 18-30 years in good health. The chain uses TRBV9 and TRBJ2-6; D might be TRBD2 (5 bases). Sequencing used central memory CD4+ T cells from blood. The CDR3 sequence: CASSVSRGGSGANVLTF. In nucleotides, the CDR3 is TGTGCCAGCAGCGTATCCCGGGGTGGCTCAGGGGCCAACGTCCTGACTTTC.